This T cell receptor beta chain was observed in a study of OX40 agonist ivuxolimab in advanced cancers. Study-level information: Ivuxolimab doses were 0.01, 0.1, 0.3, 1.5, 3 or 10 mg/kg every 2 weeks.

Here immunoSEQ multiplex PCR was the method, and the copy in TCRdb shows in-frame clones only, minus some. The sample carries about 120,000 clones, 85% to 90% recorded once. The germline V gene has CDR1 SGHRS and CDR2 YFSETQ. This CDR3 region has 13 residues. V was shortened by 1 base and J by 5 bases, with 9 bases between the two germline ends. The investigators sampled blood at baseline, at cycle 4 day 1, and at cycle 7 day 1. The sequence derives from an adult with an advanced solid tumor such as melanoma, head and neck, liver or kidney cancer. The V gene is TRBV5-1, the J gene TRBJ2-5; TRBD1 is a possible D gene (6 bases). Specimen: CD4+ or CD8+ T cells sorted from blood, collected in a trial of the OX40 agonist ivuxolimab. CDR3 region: CASSLTGPETQYF. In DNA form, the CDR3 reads TGCGCCAGCAGCTTGACAGGGCCCGAGACCCAGTACTTC.